This T cell receptor beta chain emerged from a study of blood T cells in healthy people across ages. General observations from the study: Significant beta diversity loss was already apparent by age roughly 44, declining roughly linearly. Conclusively comparing naive with antigen-experienced cells was impossible with unsorted PBMCs.

CDR1 SSHAT and CDR2 FNYEAQ come from the germline V gene (reference sequence). This CDR3 has 14 residues. With a J-beta primer mix and a sample-barcoded 5' primer, a second PCR ran about 7 to 11 cycles. TCRdb analysed the 5' RACE reads with MiXCR anew, one entry per CDR3 protein. The data contain roughly 730,000 distinct CDR3 sequences, 56% of them singletons. To note about this clonotype: Its antigen is still unknown. An end of the junction does not agree with germline; a read error may underlie this.

Approximately 9.4 milliliters was the volume of peripheral blood drawn from each donor. PBMCs were isolated at a quantity of at least 6 million per sample. The chain couples TRBV7-7 to TRBJ2-7; 8 bases agree with TRBD1. The receptor was derived from a man in his forties in good health. Sequencing was performed on blood. CDR3 sequence reads: CASSPRDRPDEQYF. CDR3 nucleotide sequence: TGTGCTAGCAGCCCCCGGGACAGGCCCGACGAGCAGTACTTC.